These 23 T cell receptor beta chains share one sample of origin, sequenced in a study of blood T cell repertoires in COVID-19. Profiled with immunoSEQ multiplex PCR; TCRdb holds only in-frame clones, not every one. The top ten clones hold roughly 5.6% of a sample with under 200,000 clones, 88% of them seen once. The sequenced material came from peripheral blood. Receptors originate from a man in his forties with active or convalescent COVID-19.

This clone occurred once. The chain has TRBV12-5 and TRBJ2-7; D unresolved. Germline V CDR1 and CDR2: LGHNT, FRNRAP. V lost 1 base, J lost 0 bases, and 7 bases lay in between. CDR3 length: 14 amino acids. The chain's CDR3 is CASGLDTHSYEQYF. The DNA for the CDR3 is TGTGCTAGTGGTTTGGATACACACTCCTACGAGCAGTACTTC.

This chain joins TRBV7-9 and TRBJ1-4; D is unresolved. This CDR3 contains 16 residues. The germline V and J ends were trimmed by 0 bases and 0 bases, with 8 bases remaining between them. CDR1 is SEHNR, CDR2 FQNEAQ, per germline (reference sequence). CDR3: CASSLASSATNEKLFF. DNA of the CDR3: TGTGCCAGCAGCTTAGCGTCCTCCGCAACTAATGAAAAACTGTTTTTT.

This clone occurred a few times. The V gene is TRBV6-5, the J gene TRBJ2-7; TRBD1 matches 8 bases. Germline values: CDR1 MNHEY, CDR2 SVGAGI. The CDR3 totals 11 residues. Trimming took 7 bases from V and 7 from J; bases not matched to a gene: 3. In DNA form, the CDR3 reads TGTGCCAGCACGGACAGGGAGGAGCAGTACTTC. This sequence encodes CASTDREEQYF.

This sequence joins TRBV7-2 and TRBJ1-6; 8 bases agree with TRBD1. The CDR3 has 15 amino acids. Germline lookup yields CDR1 SGHTA and CDR2 FQGNSA. After removal of 5 bases from V and 7 bases from J, the junction contained 7 bases not matched to a gene. The CDR3 DNA sequence: TGTGCCAGCAGCCTAAGACAGGGGAGAAATTCACCCCTCCACTTT. This codes for CASSLRQGRNSPLHF.

The V call is TRBV5-5, the J call TRBJ2-7; D uncertain. CDR1 and CDR2 from the germline V gene are SGHKS and YYEKEE (reference sequence). The CDR3 runs 13 residues. The ends were cut back, 0 bases at V and 3 bases at J, with 7 bases in the middle. The DNA of the CDR3 is TGTGCCAGCAGCTTGGGGCCTCGCTACGAGCAGTACTTC. Protein product: CASSLGPRYEQYF.

The V call is TRBV6-2 or TRBV6-3, the J call TRBJ2-1, with D tentatively TRBD1 (5 bases). The V gene lost 6 bases and the J gene lost 7 bases, with 19 bases spanning the gap. The CDR3 has 15 amino acids. The V gene's germline CDR1 is MNHEY and CDR2 SVGEGT. The CDR3 nucleotides read TGTGCCAGCAGCGAATTGGGGCAGAGTAAAAATGAGCAGTTCTTC. It codes for CASSELGQSKNEQFF.

The genes are TRBV24-1 and TRBJ1-1; D not resolved. V was trimmed by 2 bases and J by 8 bases, leaving 8 bases between them. This CDR3 is built from 12 residues. The germline V gene has CDR1 KGHDR and CDR2 SFDVKD. The CDR3 DNA sequence: TGTGCCACCAGTGATTATGCAGGAGAAGCTTTCTTT. Translated: CATSDYAGEAFF.

The chain recombines TRBV6-2 or TRBV6-3 with TRBJ1-4; 8 nucleotides agree with TRBD1. There are 15 residues in the CDR3. V lost 0 bases and J lost 5; bases outside the gene matches: 2. Germline V lookup: CDR1 MNHEY, CDR2 SVGEGT. The CDR3 sequence is CASSYSAGGNEKLFF. Here the CDR3 DNA reads TGTGCCAGCAGTTACTCGGCAGGGGGCAATGAAAAACTGTTTTTT.

The chain combines TRBV2 with TRBJ1-4, with D unresolved. CDR3 length equals 13 residues. Germline V lookup: CDR1 SNHLY, CDR2 FYNNEI. V was trimmed by 6 bases and J by 8 bases, leaving 13 bases between them. CDR3 region: CASRNSNREKLFF. Written as DNA, the CDR3 is TGTGCCAGCAGAAACAGCAACCGGGAAAAACTGTTTTTT.

The chain carries TRBV9 and TRBJ2-5, with D perhaps matching TRBD2 (5 bases). Germline V CDR1 and CDR2: SGDLS, YYNGEE. The V end was cut by 0 bases, the J end by 1 base, with 10 bases between. The CDR3 covers 15 residues. This chain's CDR3 is CASSVDGNGQETQYF. The CDR3, as DNA: TGTGCCAGCAGCGTAGACGGGAACGGCCAAGAGACCCAGTACTTC.

This chain links TRBV30 with TRBJ1-5; D unresolved. V lost 0 bases to trimming and J lost 4 bases, with 19 bases between them. The CDR3 sequence is 17 residues long. From germline, CDR1 is GTSNPN and CDR2 SVGIG (reference sequence). The CDR3 DNA follows: TGTGCCTGGAGTGTACGAGGGTTCTCCACCTCTAATCAGCCCCAGCATTTT. Amino acids: CAWSVRGFSTSNQPQHF.

The chain combines TRBV12-5 with TRBJ1-2, with 7 nucleotides matching TRBD1. This CDR3 has 16 amino acids. V dropped 1 base and J dropped 4; count of bases not matched to a gene: 9. In germline, CDR1 is LGHNT, CDR2 FRNRAP. The CDR3 loop is CASGLDRQGKVYGYTF. DNA of the CDR3: TGTGCTAGTGGTTTGGACCGACAGGGAAAGGTCTATGGCTACACCTTC.

The chain carries TRBV11-2 and TRBJ2-3, with D maybe TRBD1 (6 bases). V was shortened by 0 bases and J by 14 bases, with 15 bases between the two germline ends. From germline, CDR1 is SGHAT and CDR2 FQNNGV. The CDR3 has 13 amino acids. The CDR3 protein is CASSLERDTATYF. CDR3 nucleotides: TGTGCCAGCAGCTTAGAGAGGGACACTGCGACGTATTTT.

The chain joins TRBV5-1 to TRBJ2-5; maybe TRBD2 (5 bases). The V and J ends lost 2 bases and 4 bases respectively, with 15 bases between them. Germline lookup yields CDR1 SGHRS and CDR2 YFSETQ. The CDR3 is made up of 15 amino acids. The CDR3 loop reads CASSFPGEEGETQYF. In DNA, the CDR3 is TGCGCCAGCAGCTTCCCTGGGGAAGAGGGAGAGACCCAGTACTTC.

The chain joins TRBV4-1 to TRBJ2-2, with 10 bases fitting TRBD1. CDR3 length: 18 residues. Trimming removed 2 bases from V and 0 bases from J; junction bases left unmatched: 6. Germline CDR1 reads MGHRA; CDR2 reads YSYEKL. The CDR3 protein is CASSQTGQGGTNTGELFF. The CDR3 DNA is TGCGCCAGCAGCCAAACAGGACAGGGGGGAACGAACACCGGGGAGCTGTTTTTT.

In its sample, this clone was seen once. V is TRBV2 and J is TRBJ1-5; D unclear. This CDR3 comprises 12 residues. Trimming left V 7 bases short and J 7 bases short, with 11 bases between. Germline V gene data show CDR1 as SNHLY and CDR2 as FYNNEI. CDR3 sequence reads: CASTGSGQPQHF. The CDR3 DNA reads as TGTGCCAGCACGGGTTCGGGGCAGCCCCAGCATTTT. Looking up the rest from reference TRBV2 and TRBJ1-5 gives the full variable domain: EPEVTQTPSHQVTQMGQEVILRCVPISNHLYFYWYRQILGQKVEFLVSFYNNEISEKSEIFDDQFSVERPDGSNFTLKIRSTKLEDSAMYFCASTGSGQPQHFGDGTRLSIL.

The V call is TRBV6-5, the J call TRBJ2-2, with D maybe TRBD2 (6 bases). CDR3 length: 15 residues. CDR1 is MNHEY, CDR2 SVGAGI, per germline. Trimming took off 6 bases at V and 1 base at J, with 12 bases between the two ends. The CDR3: CASRLATQNTGELFF. In nucleotides, the CDR3 is TGTGCCAGCAGACTAGCCACGCAGAACACCGGGGAGCTGTTTTTT.

The V and J genes are TRBV28 and TRBJ1-1, with D perhaps TRBD1 (5 bases). The V gene's germline CDR1 is MDHEN and CDR2 SYDVKM. The V end lost 6 bases, the J end lost 0 bases, and 11 bases lay between the germline ends. The CDR3 covers 14 residues. The CDR3 spells CASRGANVNTEAFF. The CDR3 DNA sequence: TGTGCCAGCAGAGGGGCAAACGTGAACACTGAAGCTTTCTTT.

The chain uses TRBV6-5 and TRBJ1-1; D perhaps matches TRBD1 (5 bases). Germline V lookup: CDR1 MNHEY, CDR2 SVGAGI. The CDR3 sequence is 10 residues long. V was cut by 11 bases and J by 7 bases, with 11 bases left in between. Here the CDR3 DNA reads TGTGCCTCCGGGGGGGGTGAAGCTTTCTTT. Translation gives CASGGGEAFF.

The chain has TRBV6-6 and TRBJ1-1; 7 bases are a match to TRBD1. Germline CDR1 and CDR2: MNHNY and SVGAGI (reference sequence). The CDR3 spans 14 residues. The V gene end was trimmed by 6 bases and the J gene end by 2 bases; junction bases not matched to a gene: 6. CDR3 DNA sequence: TGTGCCAGCAGATCGGGACAGATAAACACTGAAGCTTTCTTT. As protein: CASRSGQINTEAFF.

The chain has TRBV4-1 and TRBJ1-4, with 12 bases matching TRBD1. After removal of 3 bases from V and 7 bases from J, the junction contained 6 bases not matched to a gene. CDR1 is MGHRA, CDR2 YSYEKL, per germline. There are 16 residues in the CDR3. Here the CDR3 DNA reads TGCGCCAGCAGCCAGGGACAGGGGGCGCTTGGTGAAAAACTGTTTTTT. This translates into CASSQGQGALGEKLFF.

This clone was seen a single time. The genes are TRBV12-5 and TRBJ2-1; 8 bases map to TRBD2. The V and J ends lost 3 bases and 9 bases, in that order; junction bases with no gene match: 1. CDR1 is LGHNT and CDR2 is FRNRAP in the germline V gene. The length of the CDR3 is 12 residues. The CDR3 protein is CASGLAGVEQFF. The CDR3 coding sequence is TGTGCTAGTGGTTTAGCGGGGGTTGAGCAGTTCTTC.

This clone came up a few times. V gene TRBV19 combines with J gene TRBJ2-7, with 14 nucleotides matching TRBD2. J gave up 4 bases and V 4 bases, and 9 bases lay outside the gene matches. In germline, CDR1 is LNHDA, CDR2 SQIVND (reference sequence). CDR3 size: 17 residues. Here the CDR3 DNA reads TGTGCCAGTAGTAGCCGACTAGCGGGAGGGCCGGGTTACGAGCAGTACTTC. It codes for CASSSRLAGGPGYEQYF.